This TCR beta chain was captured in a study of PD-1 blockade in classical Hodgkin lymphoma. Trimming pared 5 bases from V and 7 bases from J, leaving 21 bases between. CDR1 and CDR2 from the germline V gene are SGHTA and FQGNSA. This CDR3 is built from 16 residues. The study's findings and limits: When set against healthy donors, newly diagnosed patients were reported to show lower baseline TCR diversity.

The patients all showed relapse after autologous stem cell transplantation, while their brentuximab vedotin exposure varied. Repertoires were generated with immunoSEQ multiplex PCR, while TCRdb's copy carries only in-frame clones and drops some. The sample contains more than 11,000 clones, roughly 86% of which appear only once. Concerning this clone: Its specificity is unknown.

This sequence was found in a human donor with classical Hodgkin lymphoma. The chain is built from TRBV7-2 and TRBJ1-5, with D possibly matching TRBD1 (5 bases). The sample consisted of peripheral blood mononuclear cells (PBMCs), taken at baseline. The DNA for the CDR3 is TGTGCCAGCAGCCCCCTCCCTCAGGGTGGCGGACAGCCCCAGCATTTT. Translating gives CASSPLPQGGGQPQHF.